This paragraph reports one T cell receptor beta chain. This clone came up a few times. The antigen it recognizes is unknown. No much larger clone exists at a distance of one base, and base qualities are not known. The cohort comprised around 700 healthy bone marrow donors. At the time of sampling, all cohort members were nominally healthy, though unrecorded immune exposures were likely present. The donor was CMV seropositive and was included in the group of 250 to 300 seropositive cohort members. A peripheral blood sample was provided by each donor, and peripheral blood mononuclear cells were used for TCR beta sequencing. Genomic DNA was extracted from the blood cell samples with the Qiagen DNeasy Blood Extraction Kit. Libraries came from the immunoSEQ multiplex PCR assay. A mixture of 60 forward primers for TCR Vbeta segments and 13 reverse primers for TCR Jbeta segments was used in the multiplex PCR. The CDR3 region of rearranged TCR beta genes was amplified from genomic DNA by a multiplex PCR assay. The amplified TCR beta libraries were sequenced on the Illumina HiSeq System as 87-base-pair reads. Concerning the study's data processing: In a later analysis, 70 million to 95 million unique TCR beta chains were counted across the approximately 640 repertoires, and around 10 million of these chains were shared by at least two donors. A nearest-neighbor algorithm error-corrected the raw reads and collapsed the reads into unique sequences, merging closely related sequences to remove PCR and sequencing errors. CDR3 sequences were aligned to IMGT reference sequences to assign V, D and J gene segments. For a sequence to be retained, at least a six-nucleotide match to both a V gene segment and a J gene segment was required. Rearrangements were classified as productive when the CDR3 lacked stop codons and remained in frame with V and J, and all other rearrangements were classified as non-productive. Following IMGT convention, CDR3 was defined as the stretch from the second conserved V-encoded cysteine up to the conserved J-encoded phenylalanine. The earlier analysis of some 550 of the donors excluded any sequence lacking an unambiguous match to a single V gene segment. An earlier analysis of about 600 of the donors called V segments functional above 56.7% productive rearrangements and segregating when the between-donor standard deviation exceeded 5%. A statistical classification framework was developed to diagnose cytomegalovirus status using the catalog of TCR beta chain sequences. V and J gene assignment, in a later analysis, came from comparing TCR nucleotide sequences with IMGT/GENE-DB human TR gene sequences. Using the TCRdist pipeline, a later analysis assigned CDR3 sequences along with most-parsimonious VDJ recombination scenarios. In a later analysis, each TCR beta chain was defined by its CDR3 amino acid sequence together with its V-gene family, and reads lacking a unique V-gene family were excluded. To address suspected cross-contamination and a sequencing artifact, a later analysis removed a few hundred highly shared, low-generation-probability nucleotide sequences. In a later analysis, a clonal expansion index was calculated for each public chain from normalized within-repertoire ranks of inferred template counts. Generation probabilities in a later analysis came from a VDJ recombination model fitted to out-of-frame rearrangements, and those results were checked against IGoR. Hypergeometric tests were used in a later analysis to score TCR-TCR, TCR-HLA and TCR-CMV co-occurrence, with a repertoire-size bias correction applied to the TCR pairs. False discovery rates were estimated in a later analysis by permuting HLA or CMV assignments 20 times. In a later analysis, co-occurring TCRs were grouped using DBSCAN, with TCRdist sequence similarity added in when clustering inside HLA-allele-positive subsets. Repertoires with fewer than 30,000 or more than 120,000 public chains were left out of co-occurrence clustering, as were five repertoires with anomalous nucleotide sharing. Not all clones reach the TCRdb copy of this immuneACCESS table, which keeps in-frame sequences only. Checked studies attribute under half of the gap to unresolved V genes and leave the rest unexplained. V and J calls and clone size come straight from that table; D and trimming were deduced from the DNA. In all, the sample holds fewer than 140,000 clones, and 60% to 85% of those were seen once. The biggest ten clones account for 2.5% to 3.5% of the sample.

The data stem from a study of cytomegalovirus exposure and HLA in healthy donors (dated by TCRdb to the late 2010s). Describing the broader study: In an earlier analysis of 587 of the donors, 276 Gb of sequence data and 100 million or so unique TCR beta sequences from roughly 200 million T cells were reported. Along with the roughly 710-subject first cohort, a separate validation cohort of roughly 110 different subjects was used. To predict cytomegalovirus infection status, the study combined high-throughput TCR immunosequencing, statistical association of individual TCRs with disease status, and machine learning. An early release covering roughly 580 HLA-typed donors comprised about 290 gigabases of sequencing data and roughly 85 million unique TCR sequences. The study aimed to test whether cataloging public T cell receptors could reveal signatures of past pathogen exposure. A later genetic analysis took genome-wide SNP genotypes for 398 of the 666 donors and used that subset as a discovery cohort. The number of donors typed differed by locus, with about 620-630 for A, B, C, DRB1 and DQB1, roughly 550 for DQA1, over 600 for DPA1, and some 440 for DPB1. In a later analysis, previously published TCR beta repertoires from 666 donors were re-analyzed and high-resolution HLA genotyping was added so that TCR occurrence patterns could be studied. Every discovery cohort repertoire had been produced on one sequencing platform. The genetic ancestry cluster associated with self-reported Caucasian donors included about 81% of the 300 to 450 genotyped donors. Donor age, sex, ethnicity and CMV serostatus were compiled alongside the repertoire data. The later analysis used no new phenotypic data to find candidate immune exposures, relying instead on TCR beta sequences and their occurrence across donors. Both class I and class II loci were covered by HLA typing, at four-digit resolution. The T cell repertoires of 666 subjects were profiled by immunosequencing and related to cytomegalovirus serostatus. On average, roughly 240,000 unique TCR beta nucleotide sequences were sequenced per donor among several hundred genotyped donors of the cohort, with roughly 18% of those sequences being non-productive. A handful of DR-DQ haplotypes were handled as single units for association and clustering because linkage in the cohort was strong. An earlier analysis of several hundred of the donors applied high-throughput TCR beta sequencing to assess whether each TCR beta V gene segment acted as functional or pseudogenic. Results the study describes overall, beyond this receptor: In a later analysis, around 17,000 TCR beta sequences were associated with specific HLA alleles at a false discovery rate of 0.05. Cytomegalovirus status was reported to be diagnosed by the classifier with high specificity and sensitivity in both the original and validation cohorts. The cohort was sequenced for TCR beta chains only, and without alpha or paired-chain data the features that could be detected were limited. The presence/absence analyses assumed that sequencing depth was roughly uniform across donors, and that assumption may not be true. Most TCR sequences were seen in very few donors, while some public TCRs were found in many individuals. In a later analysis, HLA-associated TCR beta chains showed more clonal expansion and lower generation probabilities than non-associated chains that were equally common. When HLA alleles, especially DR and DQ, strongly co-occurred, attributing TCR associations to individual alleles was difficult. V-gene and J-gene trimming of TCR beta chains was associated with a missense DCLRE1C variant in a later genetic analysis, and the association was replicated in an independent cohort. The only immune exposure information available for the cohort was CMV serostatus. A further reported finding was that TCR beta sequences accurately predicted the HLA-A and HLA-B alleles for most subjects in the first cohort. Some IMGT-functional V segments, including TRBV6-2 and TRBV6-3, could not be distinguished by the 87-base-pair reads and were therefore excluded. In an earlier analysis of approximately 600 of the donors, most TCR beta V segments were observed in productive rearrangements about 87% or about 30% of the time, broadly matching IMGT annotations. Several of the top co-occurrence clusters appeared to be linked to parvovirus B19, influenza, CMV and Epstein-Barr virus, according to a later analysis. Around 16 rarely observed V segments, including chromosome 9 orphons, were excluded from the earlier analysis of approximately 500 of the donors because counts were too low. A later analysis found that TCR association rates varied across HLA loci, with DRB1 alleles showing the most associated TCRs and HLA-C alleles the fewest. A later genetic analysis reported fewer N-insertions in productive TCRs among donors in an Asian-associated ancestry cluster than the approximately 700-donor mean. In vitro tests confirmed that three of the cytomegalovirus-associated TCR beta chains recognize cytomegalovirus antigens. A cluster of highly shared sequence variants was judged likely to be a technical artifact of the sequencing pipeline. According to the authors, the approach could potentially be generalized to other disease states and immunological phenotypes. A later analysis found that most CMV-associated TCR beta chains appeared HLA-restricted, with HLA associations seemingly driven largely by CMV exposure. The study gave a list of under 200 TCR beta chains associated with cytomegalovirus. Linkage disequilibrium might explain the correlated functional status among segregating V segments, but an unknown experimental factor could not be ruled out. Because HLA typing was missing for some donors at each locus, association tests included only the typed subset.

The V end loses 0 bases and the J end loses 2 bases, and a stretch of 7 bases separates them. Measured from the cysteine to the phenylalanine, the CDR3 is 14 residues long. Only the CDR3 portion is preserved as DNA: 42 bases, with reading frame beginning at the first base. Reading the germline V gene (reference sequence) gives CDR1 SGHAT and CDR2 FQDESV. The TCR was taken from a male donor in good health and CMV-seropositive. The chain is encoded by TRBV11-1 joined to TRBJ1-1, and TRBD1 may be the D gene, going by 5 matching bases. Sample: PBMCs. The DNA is TGTGCCAGCAGCTTAGCCGACAGCAACACTGAAGCTTTCTTT. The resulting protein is CASSLADSNTEAFF.